This T cell receptor beta chain originates from a study of memory CD4+ T cells and cytomegalovirus serostatus. Background on the study: Healthy Belgian adult donors included several CMV-positive and some 24 CMV-negative people.

The sort gate was single viable CD3+CD4+CD8-CD45RO+ cells for memory CD4+ T cells. Total CD4+ T cells were enriched by CD4 positive selection. The CDR3 sequence is 18 residues long. Germline V gives CDR1 SGDLS, CDR2 YYNGEE. The germline V and J ends were trimmed by 4 bases and 1 base, with 20 bases remaining between them. Measured with immunoSEQ multiplex PCR; TCRdb has only the in-frame clones, and not every one. The top ten clones hold 0.88% of a sample with about 60,000 clones, approximately 71% of them seen once. The TCR sequence derives from an adult in good health and CMV-seronegative. V and J are TRBV9 and TRBJ2-2, with D perhaps TRBD2 (5 bases). Sequencing used memory CD4+ T cells from blood. The CDR3 bases are TGTGCCAGCAGCCCCGGTCGGGGTAGGAGCGGGAACACCGGGGAGCTGTTTTTT. It yields the protein CASSPGRGRSGNTGELFF.